Sequencing of this T cell receptor beta chain was carried out in a study of control samples from healthy donors and cancer patients. Sequencing was performed with immunoSEQ multiplex PCR; in TCRdb, only in-frame clones are kept and a portion is missing. The profile shows 150,000 or so clones, approximately 94% of them singletons. The germline V and J ends were trimmed by 5 bases and 0 bases, with 11 bases remaining between them. Germline V gene lookup returns CDR1 LNHDA and CDR2 SQIVND (reference sequence). This CDR3 region has 16 residues. Material for sequencing was blood. The clonotype was recovered from a man between 18 and 29 years old in good health. The chain joins TRBV19 to TRBJ2-6; tentative D call: TRBD1 (6 bases). The CDR3 protein is CASSSDSTSGANVLTF. As DNA, the CDR3 is TGTGCCAGTAGTTCGGACAGTACCTCTGGGGCCAACGTCCTGACTTTC.